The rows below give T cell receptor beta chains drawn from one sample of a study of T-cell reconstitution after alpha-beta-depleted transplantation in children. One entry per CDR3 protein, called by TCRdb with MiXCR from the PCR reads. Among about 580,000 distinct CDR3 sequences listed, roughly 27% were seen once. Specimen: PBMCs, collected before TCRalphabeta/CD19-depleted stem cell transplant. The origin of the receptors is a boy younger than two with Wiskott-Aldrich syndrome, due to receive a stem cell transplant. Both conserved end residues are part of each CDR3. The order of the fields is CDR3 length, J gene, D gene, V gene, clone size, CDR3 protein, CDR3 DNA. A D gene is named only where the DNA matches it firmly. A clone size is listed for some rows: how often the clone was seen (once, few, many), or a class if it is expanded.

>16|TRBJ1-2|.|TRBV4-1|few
CASSPHKTGLRYGYTF
TGCGCCAGCAGCCCACACAAGACAGGACTACGGTATGGCTACACCTTC
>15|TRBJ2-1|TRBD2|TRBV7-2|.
CASSSTLAGANEQFF
TGTGCCAGCAGCTCGACCTTAGCGGGAGCCAATGAGCAGTTCTTC
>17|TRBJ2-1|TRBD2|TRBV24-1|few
CATSDRSGALSYNEQFF
TGTGCCACCAGTGATCGTAGCGGGGCCCTCTCCTACAATGAGCAGTTCTTC
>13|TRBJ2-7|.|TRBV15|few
CATSRNRAYEQYF
TGTGCCACCAGCAGAAACAGGGCCTACGAGCAGTACTTC
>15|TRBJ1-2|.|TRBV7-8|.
CASSFQKDGDNGYTF
TGTGCCAGCAGCTTCCAAAAGGACGGGGATAATGGCTACACCTTC
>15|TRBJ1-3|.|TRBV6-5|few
CASSYSVSSGNTIYF
TGTGCCAGCAGTTACTCGGTCAGCTCTGGAAACACCATATATTTT
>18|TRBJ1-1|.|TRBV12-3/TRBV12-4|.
CASSLIRDERIGNTEAFF
TGTGCCAGCAGTTTAATCCGTGACGAACGGATTGGGAACACTGAAGCTTTCTTT
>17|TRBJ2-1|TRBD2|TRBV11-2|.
CASSLLVASGRGNEQFF
TGTGCCAGCAGCTTACTTGTCGCTAGCGGGAGGGGAAATGAGCAGTTCTTC
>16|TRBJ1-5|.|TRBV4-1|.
CASSQVRGGSNQPQHF
TGCGCCAGCAGCCAAGTACGGGGGGGCAGCAATCAGCCCCAGCATTTT
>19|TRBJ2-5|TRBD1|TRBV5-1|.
CASRRQGAPSGKLQETQYF
TGCGCCAGCAGGCGACAGGGGGCGCCTAGCGGAAAACTACAAGAGACCCAGTACTTC
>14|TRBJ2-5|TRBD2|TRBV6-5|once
CASSYAGEAETQYF
TGTGCCAGCAGTTATGCGGGAGAGGCGGAGACCCAGTACTTC
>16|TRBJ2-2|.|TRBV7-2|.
CASSFRRGRNTGELFF
TGTGCCAGCAGCTTTCGTCGGGGCCGAAACACCGGGGAGCTGTTTTTT
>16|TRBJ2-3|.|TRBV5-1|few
CASSLRRPSSTDTQYF
TGCGCCAGCAGCTTGCGCCGGCCGTCTAGCACAGATACGCAGTATTTT
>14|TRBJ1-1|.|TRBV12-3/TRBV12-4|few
CASSLALTGTEAFF
TGTGCCAGCAGTTTAGCGCTAACAGGCACTGAAGCTTTCTTT
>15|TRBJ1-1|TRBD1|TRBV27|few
CASSFLGQGGTEAFF
TGTGCCAGCAGTTTCCTTGGACAGGGAGGTACTGAAGCTTTCTTT
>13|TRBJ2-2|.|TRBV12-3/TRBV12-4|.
CATRAPNTGELFF
TGTGCCACCCGGGCCCCGAACACCGGGGAGCTGTTTTTT
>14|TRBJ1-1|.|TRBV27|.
CASSRTTLGTEAFF
TGTGCCAGCAGCCGGACAACTCTAGGCACTGAAGCTTTCTTT
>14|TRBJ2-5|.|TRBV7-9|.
CASSLGGGSGTQYF
TGTGCCAGCAGCTTAGGAGGGGGTTCCGGGACCCAGTACTTC
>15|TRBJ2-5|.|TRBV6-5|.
CASSYTGSGKETQYF
TGTGCCAGCAGTTACACGGGCAGCGGTAAAGAGACCCAGTACTTC
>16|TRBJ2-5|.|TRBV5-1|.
CASSLEEASGKETQYF
TGCGCCAGCAGCTTGGAAGAGGCATCGGGGAAAGAGACCCAGTACTTC
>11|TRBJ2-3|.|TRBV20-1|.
CSAGGPDTQYF
TGCAGTGCGGGGGGTCCAGATACGCAGTATTTT
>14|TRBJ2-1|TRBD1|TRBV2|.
CASSVSGQYNEQFF
TGTGCCAGCAGTGTTTCGGGACAGTACAATGAGCAGTTCTTC
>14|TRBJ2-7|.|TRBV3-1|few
CASSPLRQIYEQYF
TGTGCCAGCAGCCCGTTGCGGCAGATCTACGAGCAGTACTTC
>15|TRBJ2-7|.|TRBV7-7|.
CASSLVPVDGYEQYF
TGTGCCAGCAGCTTAGTTCCCGTCGACGGGTACGAGCAGTACTTC
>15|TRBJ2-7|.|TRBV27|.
CASALSGARAYEQYF
TGTGCCAGCGCACTGAGTGGGGCCCGAGCCTACGAGCAGTACTTC
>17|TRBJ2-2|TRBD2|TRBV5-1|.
CASSSLAGGTYTGELFF
TGCGCCAGCAGCTCCCTAGCGGGAGGGACGTACACCGGGGAGCTGTTTTTT
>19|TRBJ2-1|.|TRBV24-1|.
CATSDLASLTRSGVNEQFF
TGTGCCACCAGTGATTTGGCGTCCCTAACTAGGAGCGGTGTCAATGAGCAGTTCTTC
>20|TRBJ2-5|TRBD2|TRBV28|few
CASSFLDWGLAGNHQETQYF
TGTGCCAGCAGTTTCCTAGATTGGGGACTAGCGGGCAATCACCAAGAGACCCAGTACTTC
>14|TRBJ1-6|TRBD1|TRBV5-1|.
CASSSGQGDSPLHF
TGCGCCAGCAGCTCCGGACAGGGTGATTCACCCCTCCACTTT
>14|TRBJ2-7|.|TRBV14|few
CASSRNGRAYEQYF
TGTGCCAGCAGCCGAAACGGGAGAGCCTACGAGCAGTACTTC
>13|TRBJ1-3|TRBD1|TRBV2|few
CASAWDSGNTIYF
TGTGCCAGCGCCTGGGACAGCGGAAACACCATATATTTT
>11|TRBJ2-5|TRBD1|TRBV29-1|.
CSAARGETQYF
TGCAGCGCCGCCAGGGGGGAGACCCAGTACTTC
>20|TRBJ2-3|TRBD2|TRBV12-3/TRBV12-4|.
CASRKTLAGTSGRAVDTQYF
TGTGCCAGCAGAAAAACGTTGGCCGGGACTAGCGGGAGGGCCGTAGATACGCAGTATTTT
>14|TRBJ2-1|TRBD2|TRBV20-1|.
CSARAGELVNEQFF
TGCAGTGCTAGGGCGGGGGAGTTGGTCAATGAGCAGTTCTTC
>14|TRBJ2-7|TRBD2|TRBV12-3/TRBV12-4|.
CASNLAGVNHEQYF
TGTGCCAGCAATCTAGCGGGAGTAAACCACGAGCAGTACTTC
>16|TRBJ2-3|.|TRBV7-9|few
CASSLAVGLSTDTQYF
TGTGCCAGCAGCTTAGCGGTCGGCTTAAGCACAGATACGCAGTATTTT
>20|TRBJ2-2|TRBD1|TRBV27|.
CASSLRQGVGNLANTGELFF
TGTGCCAGCAGTCTAAGACAGGGGGTTGGTAACCTCGCGAACACCGGGGAGCTGTTTTTT
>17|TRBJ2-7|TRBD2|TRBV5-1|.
CASSLERLAGGPREQYF
TGCGCCAGCAGCTTGGAACGGCTAGCGGGAGGGCCGAGGGAGCAGTACTTC
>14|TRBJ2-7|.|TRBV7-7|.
CASSPGFLSYEQYF
TGTGCCAGCAGCCCGGGGTTTCTGTCCTACGAGCAGTACTTC
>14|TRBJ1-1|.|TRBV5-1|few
CASSLPRGDTEAFF
TGCGCCAGCAGCCTCCCCAGGGGTGACACTGAAGCTTTCTTT
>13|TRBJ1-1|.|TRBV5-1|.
CASSSLGYTEAFF
TGCGCCAGCAGTTCCTTGGGGTACACTGAAGCTTTCTTT
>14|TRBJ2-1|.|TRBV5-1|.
CASSLGPRYNEQFF
TGCGCCAGCAGCTTGGGACCCCGCTACAATGAGCAGTTCTTC
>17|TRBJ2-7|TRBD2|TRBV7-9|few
CASSSGLAGRIAYEQYF
TGTGCCAGCAGCTCGGGACTAGCGGGACGAATCGCCTACGAGCAGTACTTC
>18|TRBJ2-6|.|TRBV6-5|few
CASSYPPAGPSGANVLTF
TGTGCCAGCAGTTATCCCCCTGCTGGCCCCTCTGGGGCCAACGTCCTGACTTTC
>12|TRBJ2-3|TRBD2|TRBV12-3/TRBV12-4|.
CASSFSGGTQYF
TGTGCCAGCAGTTTCTCGGGGGGTACGCAGTATTTT
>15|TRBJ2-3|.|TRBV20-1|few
CSASVERMSTDTQYF
TGCAGTGCTAGCGTCGAGCGGATGAGCACAGATACGCAGTATTTT
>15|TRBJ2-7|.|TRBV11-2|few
CASSLVRGAPYEQYF
TGTGCCAGCAGCTTAGTCCGCGGGGCCCCCTACGAGCAGTACTTC
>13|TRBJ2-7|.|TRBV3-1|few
CASSHQVGTEQYF
TGTGCCAGCAGCCATCAAGTCGGTACCGAGCAGTACTTC
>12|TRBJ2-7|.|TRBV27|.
CASSSGFHEQYF
TGTGCCAGCAGTTCGGGGTTCCACGAGCAGTACTTC
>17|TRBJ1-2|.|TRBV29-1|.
CSVAPRQAVGVGYGYTF
TGCAGCGTTGCCCCAAGACAGGCAGTTGGGGTGGGCTATGGCTACACCTTC
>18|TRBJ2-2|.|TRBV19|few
CASTMGKGTSCNTGELFF
TGTGCCAGTACCATGGGGAAGGGGACCTCCTGTAACACCGGGGAGCTGTTTTTT
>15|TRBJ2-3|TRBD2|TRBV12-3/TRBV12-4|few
CASSPSGGLADTQYF
TGTGCCAGCAGTCCGAGCGGGGGGCTCGCAGATACGCAGTATTTT
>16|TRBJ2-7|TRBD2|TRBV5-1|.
CASSSGRLAGHYEQYF
TGCGCCAGCAGCTCGGGGCGACTAGCGGGACACTACGAGCAGTACTTC
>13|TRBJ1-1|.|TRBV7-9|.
CASSLLGTTEAFF
TGTGCCAGCAGCTTACTAGGGACCACTGAAGCTTTCTTT